What follows describes a single TCR beta chain. Its specificity is not known. CDR1 is SQVTM, CDR2 ANQGSEA, per germline. The CDR3 has 16 amino acids. Trimming removed 6 bases from V and 2 bases from J; junction bases left unmatched: 11. TCR cDNA received a 3' ligated oligonucleotide that carried a UMI. Input was about 1 to 1,100 ng of DNase-treated total RNA without cell sorting. The data are from a study of naive and memory T cell subsets. Notes on the study in general: This RNA-based method may be sensitive to activation-related transcript changes.

Amplification of ligated cDNA took four PCR rounds with SP2 and nested alpha and beta constant primers. Each CDR3 protein gets one entry after TCRdb re-called the 5' RACE reads with MiXCR. The table records around 30,000 distinct CDR3 sequences, 16% of them present only once. The clonotype was recovered from a female donor in good health. The rearrangement uses TRBV29-1 and TRBJ2-2; 8 bases fit TRBD1. In DNA, the CDR3 is TGCAGCGTGCCCGGACAGGGTCGGGGAAACACCGGGGAGCTGTTTTTT. Its translation is CSVPGQGRGNTGELFF.